Reported below is one T cell receptor (beta chain). Its antigen is currently unknown. The assay was immunoSEQ multiplex PCR, and TCRdb's table has in-frame clones only and misses some. Among some 70,000 clones listed, about 90% were seen once. The CDR3 extends over 16 amino acids. Germline values: CDR1 SGHRS, CDR2 YFSETQ. V lost 3 bases to trimming and J lost 5 bases; unmatched junction nucleotides: 10. This entry belongs to a study of chemoradiotherapy in HPV16-positive cancers. The wider study: Candidate HPV-specific T-cell clones and common TCR motifs came from functional assays in two HPV16-positive patients.

Study-level points and caveats: Non-HPV-specific T cells did not expand in tumors during treatment, whereas candidate HPV-specific clones and E7-related motifs did.

This chain uses TRBV5-1 with TRBJ1-2, with 10 bases fitting TRBD1. The starting material was blood, obtained from a patient who underwent chemoradiotherapy. The clonotype comes from a human donor with HPV-associated anogenital cancer. As DNA, the CDR3 is TGCGCCAGCAGCTCCGGGACAGGGGTATTCCCGTATGGCTACACCTTC. It is translated as CASSSGTGVFPYGYTF.